These T cell receptor beta chains were read from a single sample in a study of cytomegalovirus exposure and HLA in healthy donors. This table comes from immunoSEQ multiplex PCR, and its TCRdb copy is limited to in-frame clones, with some not included. Of about 220,000 clones in the sample, around 88% were seen once. Material: PBMCs. These receptors were taken from a woman aged 18-29 years in good health and CMV-seronegative. Each CDR3 is given without its conserved first and last residue.

15	TRBV7-9	ASSLGPGSLNYYGYT
12	TRBV7-9	ASSSGLAGYEQY
13	TRBV28	ASSIPGTVNEKLF
10	TRBV28	ASRPTGYEQY
14	TRBV19	ASSPGDRRTQETQY
11	TRBV7-6	ASSFTGAQGYT
13	TRBV4-1	ASSLTQNEGGEQY
13	TRBV5-1	ASSLVPGGNTEAF
13	TRBV28	ASRGPGQGSYEQY
11	TRBV6-5	ASSLTVRETQY
12	TRBV7-9	ASDYGDISYEQY
12	TRBV7-2	ASSTTRVNTEAF
11	TRBV27	ASSISPNQPQH
11	TRBV2	ASRGQTSYEQY
9	TRBV6-5	ASSQGGVQY
11	TRBV10-2	ASWRGRGYGYT
9	TRBV20-1	SVRTAYEQY